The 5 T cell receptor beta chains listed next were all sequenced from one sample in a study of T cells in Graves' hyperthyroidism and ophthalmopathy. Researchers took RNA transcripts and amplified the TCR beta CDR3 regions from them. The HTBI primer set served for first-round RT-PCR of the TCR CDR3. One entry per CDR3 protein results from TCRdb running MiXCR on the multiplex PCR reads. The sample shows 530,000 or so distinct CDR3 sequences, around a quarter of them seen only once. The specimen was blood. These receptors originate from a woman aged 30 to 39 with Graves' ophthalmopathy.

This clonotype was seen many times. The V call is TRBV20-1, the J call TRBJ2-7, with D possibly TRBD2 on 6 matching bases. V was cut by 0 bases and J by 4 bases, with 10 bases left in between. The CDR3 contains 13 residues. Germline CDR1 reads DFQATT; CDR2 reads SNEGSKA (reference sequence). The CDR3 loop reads CSARDVLAYEQYF. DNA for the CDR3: TGCAGTGCTAGAGACGTCCTAGCGTACGAGCAGTACTTC.

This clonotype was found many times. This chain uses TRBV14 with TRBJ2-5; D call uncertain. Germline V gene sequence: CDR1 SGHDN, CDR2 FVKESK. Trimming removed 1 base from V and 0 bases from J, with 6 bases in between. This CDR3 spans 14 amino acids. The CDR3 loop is CASSQGFNQETQYF. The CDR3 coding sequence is TGTGCCAGCAGCCAAGGGTTTAACCAAGAGACCCAGTACTTC.

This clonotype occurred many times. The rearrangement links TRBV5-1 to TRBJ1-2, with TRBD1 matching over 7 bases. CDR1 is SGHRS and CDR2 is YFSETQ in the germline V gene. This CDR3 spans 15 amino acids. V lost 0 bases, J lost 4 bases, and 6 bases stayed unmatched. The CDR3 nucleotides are TGCGCCAGCAGCTTGGGGGACAGTTCTACCTATGGCTACACCTTC. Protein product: CASSLGDSSTYGYTF. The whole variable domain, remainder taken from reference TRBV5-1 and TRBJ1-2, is KAGVTQTPRYLIKTRGQQVTLSCSPISGHRSVSWYQQTPGQGLQFLFEYFSETQRNKGNFPGRFSGRQFSNSRSEMNVSTLELGDSALYLCASSLGDSSTYGYTFGSGTRLTVV.

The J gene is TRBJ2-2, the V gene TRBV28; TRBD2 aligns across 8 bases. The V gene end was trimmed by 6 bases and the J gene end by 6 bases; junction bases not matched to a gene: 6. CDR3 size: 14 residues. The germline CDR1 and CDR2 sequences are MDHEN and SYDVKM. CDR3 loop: CASSQTSAAGELFF. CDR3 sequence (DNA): TGTGCCAGCAGCCAGACTAGCGCAGCCGGGGAGCTGTTTTTT. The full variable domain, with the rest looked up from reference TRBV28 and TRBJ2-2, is DVKVTQSSRYLVKRTGEKVFLECVQDMDHENMFWYRQDPGLGLRLIYFSYDVKMKEKGDIPEGYSVSREKKERFSLILESASTNQTSMYLCASSQTSAAGELFFGEGSRLTVL.

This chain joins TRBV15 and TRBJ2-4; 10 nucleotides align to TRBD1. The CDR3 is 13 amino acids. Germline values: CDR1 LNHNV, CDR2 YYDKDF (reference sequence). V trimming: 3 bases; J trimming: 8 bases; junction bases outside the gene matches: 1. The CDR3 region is CATSRDRGYIQYF. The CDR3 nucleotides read TGTGCCACCAGCAGGGACAGGGGGTACATTCAGTACTTC.